The 3 T cell receptor beta chains in this list originate from one sample, sequenced in a study of radiation and T cells in renal cell carcinoma (dated by TCRdb to 2018 to 2021). The sample's time point label, in plain terms: baseline pretreatment blood. Taken with the paper, the label for treatment or condition translates to: 15 Gy SBRT to primary tumor, nephrectomy 4 weeks later. The library was generated by the immunoSEQ multiplex PCR assay. This is the immuneACCESS table as TCRdb keeps it, with only in-frame sequences that have V and J called. A part of the clones is gone; compared with another copy, unresolved V genes explain less than half, and the rest is unexplained. The sample table contains 150,000 or so clones; only one count was recorded for 88% of them. Of the sample, roughly 4.1% falls within the top ten clones. The sequencing here drew on blood, taken from a patient whose treatment included radiotherapy and nephrectomy. Receptors were obtained from a woman aged 65 to 85 with renal cell carcinoma.

This clone is a singleton in its sample. The chain employs TRBV5-1 and TRBJ1-1; TRBD1 aligns across 7 bases. Germline V gene data show CDR1 as SGHRS and CDR2 as YFSETQ. The CDR3 is made up of 14 amino acids. With 1 base clipped from V and 5 bases from J, the junction kept 5 bases outside the gene matches. This CDR3 is CASSLLTGRTEAFF. DNA of the CDR3: TGCGCCAGCAGCTTGTTGACAGGGAGGACTGAAGCTTTCTTT.

The chain uses TRBV18 and TRBJ2-5; D unclear. This CDR3 has 16 amino acids. Trimming shortened V by 1 base and J by 1 base, and 13 bases separated the two germline ends. Per the germline V gene, CDR1 is KGHSH and CDR2 is LQKENI. Written as DNA, the CDR3 is TGTGCCAGCTCACCACTTCCCAGGCTTACCCAAGAGACCCAGTACTTC. Protein: CASSPLPRLTQETQYF.

The genes are TRBV9 and TRBJ2-2; 7 nucleotides agree with TRBD1. The V and J ends lost 0 bases and 5 bases, in that order; junction bases with no gene match: 4. Germline V gene sequence: CDR1 SGDLS, CDR2 YYNGEE. The CDR3 sequence is 15 residues long. CDR3 sequence (DNA): TGTGCCAGCAGCGTAGAAAGGGGGCGTACCGGGGAGCTGTTTTTT. Its protein product is CASSVERGRTGELFF.